The text below deals with one T cell receptor beta chain. No antigen is known for it. As the sequencing template, cDNA was produced by extracting RNA and reverse transcribing it. Repertoires were generated with immunoSEQ multiplex PCR, while TCRdb's copy carries only in-frame clones and drops some. The sample lists hundreds of thousands of clones; around three fifths were seen once. The data stem from a study of CD8+ T cells in alopecia areata. Study-level findings and limits: Normal scalp had lower clonality than lesional scalp, with alopecia totalis/universalis lesions showing this most strongly. Scalp samples also yield sequences from resident alphabeta T cells of normal skin.

Collected material from alopecia areata patients comprised lesional scalp punch biopsies and peripheral blood. PBMCs, the starting material, were the source of sorted CD4+ and CD8+ T cells. Trimming removed 2 bases at V and 8 bases at J, with 13 bases between. Looked up from germline, CDR1 is SGHTA and CDR2 is FQGTGA. The CDR3 loop spans 14 amino acids. This chain uses TRBV7-3 with TRBJ2-1; no definite D call. The specimen was CD4+ T cells sorted from blood, collected at week 0. This TCR came from a human donor with alopecia areata. The chain's CDR3 is CASSLGQQGHEQFF. The CDR3, as DNA: TGTGCCAGCAGCTTAGGTCAACAAGGGCATGAGCAGTTCTTC.